The rows below give T cell receptor beta chains drawn from one sample of a study of tumor-infiltrating lymphocytes in localized non-small cell lung cancer. Assay used: immunoSEQ multiplex PCR; TCRdb lists only in-frame clones, some missing. The table shows just under 30,000 clones, with approximately 83% occurring only once. The specimen sequenced was lung tumor tissue. The receptors were gathered from a human donor with non-small cell lung cancer. The CDR3 runs from the conserved cysteine through the conserved F or W. The D gene is left open where the match is weak. Clone size is given for some rows only: seen once, a few or many times, or a class if the clone is expanded.

cdr3_aa cdr3_nt j_call clone_size d_call v_call
CASSLGRGQGGNWNEQFF TGTGCCAGCAGCTTAGGGAGAGGACAGGGGGGGAATTGGAATGAGCAGTTCTTC TRBJ2-1 . TRBD1 TRBV7-6
CASSLTSGEQETQYF TGTGCCAGCAGTTTGACTAGCGGGGAGCAAGAGACCCAGTACTTC TRBJ2-5 . TRBD2 TRBV2
CASSIAPGQSYEQYF TGTGCCAGTAGTATAGCCCCGGGACAGTCCTACGAGCAGTACTTC TRBJ2-7 . TRBD1 TRBV19
CASSLVGSTYGYTF TGCGCCAGCAGCTTGGTGGGCTCTACCTATGGCTACACCTTC TRBJ1-2 once . TRBV5-1
CASSRAGRYYEQYF TGTGCCAGCAGCCGCGCCGGGAGATACTACGAGCAGTACTTC TRBJ2-7 . . TRBV5-6
CAWSVPGLETQYF TGTGCCTGGAGTGTCCCAGGGCTAGAGACCCAGTACTTC TRBJ2-5 . . TRBV30
CASSVGSLAGDNEQFF TGTGCCAGCAGCGTAGGGTCGCTAGCGGGGGACAATGAGCAGTTCTTC TRBJ2-1 . TRBD2 TRBV9
CASKGQGHSVDTQYF TGCGCCAGCAAGGGACAGGGACACAGCGTGGATACGCAGTATTTT TRBJ2-3 . TRBD1 TRBV5-1
CASSLPGTNTGELFF TGTGCCAGCAGCTTACCGGGAACGAACACCGGGGAGCTGTTTTTT TRBJ2-2 . . TRBV7-9
CASSVMGASTDTQYF TGTGCCAGCAGCGTAATGGGGGCGAGCACAGATACGCAGTATTTT TRBJ2-3 . . TRBV9
CASSQATNEKLFF TGTGCCAGCAGCCAAGCCACTAATGAAAAACTGTTTTTT TRBJ1-4 . . TRBV4-2
CASSQMGQGFNQPQHF TGCGCCAGCAGCCAAATGGGACAGGGGTTCAATCAGCCCCAGCATTTT TRBJ1-5 few TRBD1 TRBV4-1
CASSETGLKTQYF TGTGCCAGCAGCGAGACAGGGTTGAAGACCCAGTACTTC TRBJ2-5 . TRBD1 TRBV7-9
CASSPGLSNQPQHF TGTGCCAGCTCTCCCGGGCTTAGCAATCAGCCCCAGCATTTT TRBJ1-5 . . TRBV18
CASSSDRVGYTF TGTGCCAGCAGCTCTGACAGGGTCGGCTACACCTTC TRBJ1-2 . TRBD1 TRBV5-8
CASSQDQSSGGNNEQFF TGTGCCAGCAGCCAAGATCAGAGTAGCGGGGGTAACAATGAGCAGTTCTTC TRBJ2-1 once TRBD2 TRBV4-2
CASSPGHNTGELFF TGTGCCAGCAGCCCGGGACATAACACCGGGGAGCTGTTTTTT TRBJ2-2 . . TRBV7-3
CSVAGDRGRTDTQYF TGCAGCGTTGCCGGGGACAGGGGGCGAACAGATACGCAGTATTTT TRBJ2-3 . TRBD1 TRBV29-1
CASSQERTDTQYF TGTGCCAGCAGCCAAGAACGAACAGATACGCAGTATTTT TRBJ2-3 . . TRBV14
CASSFRGTGILRGTGELFF TGTGCCAGCAGTTTTCGCGGGACAGGGATATTGCGGGGCACCGGGGAGCTGTTTTTT TRBJ2-2 . TRBD1 TRBV5-6
CASSSRTGPRQPQHF TGTGCCAGCAGTTCGAGGACAGGGCCGCGCCAGCCCCAGCATTTT TRBJ1-5 . TRBD1 TRBV28
CSVGGGYTGELFF TGCAGCGTGGGGGGCGGATACACCGGGGAGCTGTTTTTT TRBJ2-2 . . TRBV29-1